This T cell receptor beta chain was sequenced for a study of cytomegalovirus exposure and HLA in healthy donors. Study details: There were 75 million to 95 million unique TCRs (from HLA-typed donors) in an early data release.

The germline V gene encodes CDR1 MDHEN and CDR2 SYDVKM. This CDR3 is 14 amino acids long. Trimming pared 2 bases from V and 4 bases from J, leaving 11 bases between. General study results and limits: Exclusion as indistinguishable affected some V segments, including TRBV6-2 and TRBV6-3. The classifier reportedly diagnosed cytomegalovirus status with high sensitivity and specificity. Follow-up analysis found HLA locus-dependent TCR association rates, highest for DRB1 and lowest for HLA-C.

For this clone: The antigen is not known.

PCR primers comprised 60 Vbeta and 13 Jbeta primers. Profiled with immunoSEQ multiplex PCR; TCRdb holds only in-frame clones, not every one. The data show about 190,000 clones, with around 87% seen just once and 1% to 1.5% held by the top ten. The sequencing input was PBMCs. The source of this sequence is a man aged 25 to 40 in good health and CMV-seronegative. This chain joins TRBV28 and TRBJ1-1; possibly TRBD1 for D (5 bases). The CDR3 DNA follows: TGTGCCAGCAGTTTAGCGGGGCCTGGCACTGAAGCTTTCTTT. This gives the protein CASSLAGPGTEAFF. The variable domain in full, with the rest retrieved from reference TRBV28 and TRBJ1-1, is DVKVTQSSRYLVKRTGEKVFLECVQDMDHENMFWYRQDPGLGLRLIYFSYDVKMKEKGDIPEGYSVSREKKERFSLILESASTNQTSMYLCASSLAGPGTEAFFGQGTRLTVV.